This T cell receptor (beta chain) came from a study of neurological immune-mediated disorders. The CDR3 is 15 residues long. The germline V gene has CDR1 MDHEN and CDR2 SYDVKM. Trimming took off 6 bases at V and 5 bases at J, with 20 bases between the two ends. TCRdb used MiXCR to reprocess the 5' RACE reads, holding one entry per CDR3 protein. The table includes tens of thousands of distinct CDR3 sequences, roughly a tenth detected once. Time point noted: longitudinal time-point 1 (baseline). Individuals who volunteered at a blood bank located in Maryland, USA, made up the group of healthy controls. This clonotype occurred many times.

The TCR sequence derives from a young man in good health. Sequencing used PBMCs. The rearrangement links TRBV28 to TRBJ2-7; the D gene is possibly TRBD1 (5 bases). The CDR3 DNA sequence: TGTGCCAGCAGCTTTTCCTATCTTTTGGGGCACGAGCAGTACTTC. This encodes CASSFSYLLGHEQYF.